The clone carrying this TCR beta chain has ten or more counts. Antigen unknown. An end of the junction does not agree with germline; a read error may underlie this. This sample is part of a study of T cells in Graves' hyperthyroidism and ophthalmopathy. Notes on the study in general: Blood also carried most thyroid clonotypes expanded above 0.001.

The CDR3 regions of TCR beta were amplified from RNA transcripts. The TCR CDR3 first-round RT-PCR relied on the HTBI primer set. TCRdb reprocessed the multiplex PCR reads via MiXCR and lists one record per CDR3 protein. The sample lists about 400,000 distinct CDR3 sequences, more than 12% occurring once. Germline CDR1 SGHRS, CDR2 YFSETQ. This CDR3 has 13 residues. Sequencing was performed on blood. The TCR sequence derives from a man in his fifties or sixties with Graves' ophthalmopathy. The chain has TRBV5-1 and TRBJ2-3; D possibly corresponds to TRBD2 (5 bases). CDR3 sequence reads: CASRLVDEGTQYF. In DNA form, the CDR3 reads TGCGCCAGCAGATTGGTGGACGAGGGTACGCAGTATTTT. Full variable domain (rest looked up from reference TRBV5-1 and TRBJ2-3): KAGVTQTPRYLIKTRGQQVTLSCSPISGHRSVSWYQQTPGQGLQFLFEYFSETQRNKGNFPGRFSGRQFSNSRSEMNVSTLELGDSALYLCASRLVDEGTQYFGPGTRLTVL.